Listed here are 23 T cell receptor beta chains from one sample, sequenced in a study of T-cell memory formation after mild COVID-19. One entry per CDR3 protein results from TCRdb running MiXCR on the 5' RACE reads. The sample includes 300,000 to 350,000 distinct CDR3 sequences, 10% to 15% of them seen just once. The sequencing input was PBMCs or a T cell subset sorted from them (not recorded which). These receptors were obtained from a man aged 18 to 35 who had mild COVID-19 (a few samples of this study predate the infection). Cell type and time point are not known.

J is TRBJ2-1 and V is TRBV7-8; D assignment may be TRBD1 or TRBD2 (6 bases each). V was trimmed by 5 bases and J by 9 bases, leaving 17 bases between them. CDR3 length equals 14 residues. Germline loops: CDR1 SGHVS, CDR2 FQNEAQ. The chain's CDR3 is CASSPWRGVGEQFF. The DNA for the CDR3 is TGTGCCAGCAGCCCGTGGAGGGGGGTGGGTGAGCAGTTCTTC.

The chain uses TRBV6-5 and TRBJ2-5, with 7 bases matching TRBD1. CDR1 MNHEY and CDR2 SVGAGI come from the germline V gene. Germline trimming cut 2 bases from V and 4 bases from J; bases unmatched to any gene: 10. CDR3 length: 16 residues. The CDR3 loop is CASSYATAGGRETQYF. CDR3 DNA sequence: TGTGCCAGCAGTTACGCCACGGCAGGGGGAAGAGAGACCCAGTACTTC.

The V and J genes are TRBV6-1 and TRBJ2-4; D not resolved. V lost 3 bases and J 2 bases, leaving 2 bases between the germline ends. The CDR3 runs 12 residues. Germline V gene lookup returns CDR1 MNHNS and CDR2 SASEGT. The CDR3 sequence: CASSETKNIQYF. The CDR3 coding sequence is TGTGCCAGCAGTGAGACCAAAAACATTCAGTACTTC.

Ten or more counts support this clonotype. The V gene is TRBV5-1, the J gene TRBJ2-3, with 9 bases matching TRBD2. V shed 4 bases, J shed 1 base, and the junction held 7 bases outside the gene matches. Germline V lookup: CDR1 SGHRS, CDR2 YFSETQ. CDR3 length: 16 residues. The CDR3 coding sequence is TGCGCCAGCAGCCACTTAGCGGGGGAGGGCACAGATACGCAGTATTTT. Its translation is CASSHLAGEGTDTQYF.

Here the CDR3 reads CSASGQDTEAFF. DNA of the CDR3: TGCAGTGCCTCGGGACAAGACACTGAAGCTTTCTTT. The chain employs TRBV20-1 and TRBJ1-1; possibly TRBD1 for D (6 bases). In germline, CDR1 is DFQATT, CDR2 SNEGSKA (reference sequence). The CDR3 is 12 amino acids. V was pared by 6 bases and J by 3 bases, with 11 bases between.

This clonotype was observed a few times. The chain recombines TRBV7-2 with TRBJ1-1, with TRBD1 identical over 7 bases. The CDR3 is made up of 14 amino acids. The V gene's germline CDR1 is SGHTA and CDR2 FQGNSA. Trimming took 5 bases from V and 3 from J; bases not matched to a gene: 6. The CDR3 loop is CASSGQQGYTEAFF. In DNA form, the CDR3 reads TGTGCCAGCAGCGGGCAACAGGGGTACACTGAAGCTTTCTTT.

This clonotype was seen many times. V usage is TRBV7-2 and J usage is TRBJ1-1; possibly TRBD1 for D (5 bases). Germline V lookup: CDR1 SGHTA, CDR2 FQGNSA. CDR3 length: 14 amino acids. Deletions cut 6 bases from V and 6 bases from J, with 17 bases between. The CDR3 DNA follows: TGTGCCAGCAGGTATATAGGGAGAGGGGCTGAAGCTTTCTTT. It encodes CASRYIGRGAEAFF.

In DNA, the CDR3 is TGTGCCAGCAGTTTCCCGCAGGGGGCATGGGGTGAAGCTTTCTTT. It translates to CASSFPQGAWGEAFF. This chain links TRBV12-3 or TRBV12-4 with TRBJ1-1, with 8 bases matching TRBD1. The CDR3 length is 15 residues. V shed 3 bases, J shed 7 bases, and the junction held 10 bases outside the gene matches.

The chain uses TRBV5-1 and TRBJ2-1, with D perhaps TRBD2 (5 bases). V shed 7 bases and J shed 4 bases, with 18 bases lying between them. Germline lookup yields CDR1 SGHRS and CDR2 YFSETQ. The CDR3 runs 15 residues. The DNA for the CDR3 is TGCGCCAGCTCAATAGGCTTCGGGATTTACAATGAGCAGTTCTTC. Its protein product is CASSIGFGIYNEQFF.

This chain links TRBV20-1 with TRBJ1-6; tentative D call: TRBD1 (6 bases). This CDR3 contains 14 residues. Germline CDR1 DFQATT, CDR2 SNEGSKA (reference sequence). Trimming took 4 bases from V and 6 from J, leaving 13 bases between them. The CDR3 reads CSAITSGANSPLHF. The CDR3 DNA reads TGCAGTGCTATTACATCAGGGGCTAATTCACCCCTCCACTTT.

This rearrangement joins TRBV6-2 or TRBV6-3 to TRBJ2-2; D may be TRBD1 (6 bases). The CDR3 covers 15 residues. Trimming shortened V by 7 bases and J by 5 bases, and 17 bases separated the two germline ends. Germline V gene lookup returns CDR1 MNHEY and CDR2 SVGEGT. CDR3 coding DNA: TGTGCCAGCAACCCCGGGACACCGAGAACCGGGGAGCTGTTTTTT. It codes for CASNPGTPRTGELFF.

The chain combines TRBV20-1 with TRBJ2-5; TRBD2 matches at 10 bases. The CDR3 covers 15 residues. CDR1 is DFQATT and CDR2 is SNEGSKA in the germline V gene (reference sequence). Trimming at V came to 3 bases and at J to 1 base, leaving 5 bases not matched to a gene. In nucleotides, the CDR3 is TGCAGTGCTAGTGCCACTAGCGGGGCCCAAGAGACCCAGTACTTC. Translated, it gives CSASATSGAQETQYF.

A few counts support this clonotype. This rearrangement joins TRBV14 to TRBJ1-2; 12 nucleotides match TRBD1. V shed 1 base and J 4 bases; nucleotides not matched to a gene: 10. This CDR3 contains 18 residues. Germline loops: CDR1 SGHDN, CDR2 FVKESK. CDR3 sequence: CASSQGPGQGARGYGYTF. CDR3 coding DNA: TGTGCCAGCAGCCAAGGCCCGGGACAGGGGGCGCGGGGCTATGGCTACACCTTC.

V is TRBV5-6 and J is TRBJ2-2; 10 bases fit TRBD1. The V gene's germline CDR1 is SGHDT and CDR2 YYEEEE. Trimming cost V 4 bases and J 4 bases; bases outside gene matches: 1. There are 14 residues in the CDR3. The CDR3 sequence: CASSRDRGTGELFF. DNA for the CDR3: TGTGCCAGCAGCCGGGACAGGGGCACCGGGGAGCTGTTTTTT.

The J gene is TRBJ1-5, the V gene TRBV3-1; the D is unclear. V was trimmed by 0 bases and J by 3 bases, leaving 3 bases between them. The CDR3 is 13 residues long. CDR1 and CDR2 (germline): LGHDT, YNNKEL (reference sequence). In DNA form, the CDR3 reads TGTGCCAGCAGCCAAGAATCCAATCAGCCCCAGCATTTT. Translated: CASSQESNQPQHF.

This clonotype was counted only a few times. This chain uses TRBV19 with TRBJ1-5; D is possibly TRBD1 (6 bases). V gave up 7 bases and J gave up 0 bases, with 22 bases separating them. This CDR3 contains 18 residues. The germline CDR1 and CDR2 sequences are LNHDA and SQIVND (reference sequence). CDR3 coding DNA: TGTGCCAGTACCCTAACCCCTCAGGGGACGTATAGCAATCAGCCCCAGCATTTT. It specifies CASTLTPQGTYSNQPQHF.

This clonotype was found many times. The chain employs TRBV29-1 and TRBJ1-4; D possibly corresponds to TRBD1 (6 bases). Trimming shortened V by 3 bases and J by 8 bases, and 16 bases separated the two germline ends. Per germline, CDR1 SQVTM and CDR2 ANQGSEA. This CDR3 has 14 amino acids. The CDR3 region has the DNA TGCAGCGTTGATGTGGGGGGGCTTAGGGAAAAACTGTTTTTT. It translates to CSVDVGGLREKLFF.

The chain combines TRBV7-2 with TRBJ1-5; 7 bases map to TRBD1. The CDR3 runs to 15 residues. CDR1 and CDR2 (germline): SGHTA, FQGNSA. V trimming: 5 bases; J trimming: 2 bases; junction bases outside the gene matches: 6. As DNA, the CDR3 is TGTGCCAGCAGCCCGACAGGGAATCGCAATCAGCCCCAGCATTTT. Translation gives CASSPTGNRNQPQHF.

The sample holds many counts of this clonotype. The chain recombines TRBV5-5 with TRBJ2-1; D unclear. CDR3 length: 15 residues. From germline, CDR1 is SGHKS and CDR2 YYEKEE (reference sequence). V lost 7 bases and J lost 2, with 16 bases in between. The CDR3 is CASGSPMSPYNEQFF. In DNA form, the CDR3 reads TGTGCCAGCGGGTCTCCAATGAGCCCCTACAATGAGCAGTTCTTC.

This rearrangement joins TRBV6-6 to TRBJ2-5; D possibly corresponds to TRBD1 (5 bases). CDR1 MNHNY and CDR2 SVGAGI come from the germline V gene (reference sequence). This CDR3 region has 14 residues. V was pared by 0 bases and J by 5 bases, with 10 bases between. In nucleotides, the CDR3 is TGTGCCAGCAGTTACTCGCCAGGGTGGGAGACCCAGTACTTC. This encodes CASSYSPGWETQYF.

This clonotype has just a few counts. CDR3 DNA: TGCGCCAGCAGCCAGCCTCTGGGGACCTACGAGCAGTACTTC. Its translation is CASSQPLGTYEQYF. J is TRBJ2-7 and V is TRBV4-1; no firm D call. Trimming left V 3 bases short and J 2 bases short, with 11 bases between. This CDR3 has 14 residues. The germline V gene encodes CDR1 MGHRA and CDR2 YSYEKL.

This clonotype occurred a few times. The CDR3 is CASSYSRGGEDTQYF. CDR3 nucleotides: TGTGCCAGCAGTTACTCGAGGGGGGGGGAGGATACGCAGTATTTT. V gene TRBV6-5 combines with J gene TRBJ2-3, with a tentative D call TRBD2 (7 bases). Per germline, CDR1 MNHEY and CDR2 SVGAGI. The CDR3 extends over 15 amino acids. V was shortened by 0 bases and J by 6 bases, with 13 bases between the two germline ends.

The chain has TRBV20-1 and TRBJ2-7; 11 positions match TRBD1. Trimming at V came to 3 bases and at J to 7 bases, leaving 14 bases not matched to a gene. Per the germline V gene, CDR1 is DFQATT and CDR2 is SNEGSKA (reference sequence). The CDR3 loop spans 16 amino acids. The CDR3 nucleotides are TGCAGTGCTAGCCCGGACGGGACAGGGGGGAAGTTTGAGCAGTACGTC. Protein: CSASPDGTGGKFEQYV.